The rows below give T cell receptor beta chains drawn from one sample of a study of prognosis after radiotherapy for stage I lung cancer. Each CDR3 protein gets one entry after TCRdb re-called the multiplex PCR reads with MiXCR. The table records more than 30,000 distinct CDR3 sequences, 35% to 45% of them present only once. Sequencing was performed on PBMCs, taken before or after stereotactic body radiation therapy (not recorded which). The receptors here all came from a donor aged 50 or older with non-small cell lung cancer. Each CDR3 is given with its conserved first and last residue. A D gene is named only where the DNA matches it firmly. Expanded clones are given a class, and other clones once, few, many or no size at all.

>-|TRBV18|TRBJ1-6|TRBD1
TGTGCCAGCTCACCACAAGGGACAGGGGGCTCACCCCTCCACTTT
CASSPQGTGGSPLHF
>-|TRBV6-1|TRBJ1-2|-
TGTGCCAGCAGTGAATCAGGGGTCTATGGCTACACCTTC
CASSESGVYGYTF
>many|TRBV6-5|TRBJ1-1|-
TGTGCCAGCAGTTACTCGAGTCGATTGAACACTGAAGCTTTCTTT
CASSYSSRLNTEAFF
>-|TRBV7-9|TRBJ2-3|TRBD2
TGTGCCAGCAGCCCCGAGGGTTGTGTACTAGCGGGCACAGATACGCAGTATTTT
CASSPEGCVLAGTDTQYF
>medium-sized|TRBV6-1|TRBJ2-5|-
TGTGCCAGCAGTGTCCAGGCTCAGCAAGAGACCCAGTACTTC
CASSVQAQQETQYF
>many|TRBV11-2|TRBJ1-5|-
TGTGCCAGCAGCTTGCCCGGGAATCAGCCCCAGCATTTT
CASSLPGNQPQHF
>-|TRBV2|TRBJ2-1|-
TGTGCCAGCAGTCAAAGGGAGGACAATGAGCAGTTCTTC
CASSQREDNEQFF
>few|TRBV30|TRBJ2-2|TRBD1
TGTGCCAGACAGGGGGCTGACTTGGGCACCGGGGAGCTGTTTTTT
CARQGADLGTGELFF
>many|TRBV2|TRBJ2-6|-
TGTGCCAGCAGTGAAGAGGGATATGGGGCCAACGTCCTGACTTTC
CASSEEGYGANVLTF
>many|TRBV9|TRBJ2-5|TRBD1
TGTGCCAGCAGCGGTGGACAGGGGGCGGGAGAGACCCAGTACTTC
CASSGGQGAGETQYF
>-|TRBV11-2|TRBJ2-7|-
TGTGCCAGCAGCGTCGGAGGGGACCTATCATACGAGCAGTACTTC
CASSVGGDLSYEQYF
>few|TRBV6-2/TRBV6-3|TRBJ2-3|-
TGTGCCAGCAGTTCCCAAGACCGTGGCACAGATACGCAGTATTTT
CASSSQDRGTDTQYF
>-|TRBV12-3/TRBV12-4|TRBJ2-7|TRBD2
TGTGCCAGCAGTATCGGGACTAGAGCCTACGAGCAGTACTTC
CASSIGTRAYEQYF
>many|TRBV2|TRBJ2-1|TRBD2
TGTGCCAGCAGCGCTAGCGGGAGGGCCTATCCGGATGAGCAGTTCTTC
CASSASGRAYPDEQFF
>few|TRBV5-4|TRBJ2-1|-
TGTGCCAGCAGCTTGGCCGCCGCGGGGCTGAAGTTCTTC
CASSLAAAGLKFF
>many|TRBV11-2|TRBJ2-3|-
TGTGCCAGCAGCTTAATAGGGATCGGTACGCAGTATTTT
CASSLIGIGTQYF
>medium-sized|TRBV27|TRBJ2-7|-
TGTGCCAGCAGTTTCCAGGGGGGCCCCTACGAGCAGTACTTC
CASSFQGGPYEQYF